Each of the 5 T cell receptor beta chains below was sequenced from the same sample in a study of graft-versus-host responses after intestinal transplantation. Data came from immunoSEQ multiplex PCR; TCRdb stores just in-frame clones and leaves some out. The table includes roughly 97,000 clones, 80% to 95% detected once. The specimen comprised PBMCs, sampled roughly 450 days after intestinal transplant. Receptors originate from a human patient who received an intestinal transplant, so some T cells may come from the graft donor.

The CDR3 loop is CASSPAGYWAPGYGYTF. For the CDR3, the DNA is TGTGCCAGCAGCCCAGCAGGGTATTGGGCACCAGGCTATGGCTACACCTTC. The chain employs TRBV5-8 and TRBJ1-2; possible D gene TRBD1, 5 bases. In germline, CDR1 is SGHTS, CDR2 YDEGEE. The length of the CDR3 is 17 residues. The V gene lost 4 bases and the J gene lost 4 bases, with 23 bases spanning the gap.

The CDR3 DNA is TGTGCCAGCTCACTAGCGACAAACGAGGGACACCTAAACACTGAAGCTTTCTTT. Encoded protein: CASSLATNEGHLNTEAFF. V usage is TRBV18 and J usage is TRBJ1-1; tentative D call: TRBD1 (6 bases). Germline CDR1 is KGHSH and CDR2 is LQKENI. The V end was cut by 4 bases, the J end by 2 bases, with 23 bases between. This CDR3 has 18 amino acids.

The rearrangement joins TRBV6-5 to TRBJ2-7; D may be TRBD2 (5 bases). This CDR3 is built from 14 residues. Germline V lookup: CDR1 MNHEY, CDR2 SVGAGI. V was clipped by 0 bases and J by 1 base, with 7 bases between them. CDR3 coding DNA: TGTGCCAGCAGTTACTCGAGGGTTTCCTACGAGCAGTACTTC. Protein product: CASSYSRVSYEQYF.

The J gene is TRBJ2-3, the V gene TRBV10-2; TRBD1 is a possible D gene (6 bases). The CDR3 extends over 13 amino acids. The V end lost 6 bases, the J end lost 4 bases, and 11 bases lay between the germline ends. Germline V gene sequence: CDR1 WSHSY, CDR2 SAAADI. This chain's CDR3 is CASRQGSPDTQYF. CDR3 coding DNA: TGCGCCAGCAGACAGGGAAGCCCAGATACGCAGTATTTT.

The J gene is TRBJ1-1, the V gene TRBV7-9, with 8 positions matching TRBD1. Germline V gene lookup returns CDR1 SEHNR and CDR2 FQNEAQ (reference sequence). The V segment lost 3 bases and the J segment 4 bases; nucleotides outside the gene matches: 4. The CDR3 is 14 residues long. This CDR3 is CASSLAGGPTEAFF. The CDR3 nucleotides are TGTGCCAGCAGCTTGGCAGGGGGCCCCACTGAAGCTTTCTTT.